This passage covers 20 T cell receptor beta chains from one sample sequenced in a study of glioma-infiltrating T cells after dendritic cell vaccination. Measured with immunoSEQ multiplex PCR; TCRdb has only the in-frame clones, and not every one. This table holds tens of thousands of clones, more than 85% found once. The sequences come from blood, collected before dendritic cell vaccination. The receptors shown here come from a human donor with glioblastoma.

CDR3 coding DNA: TGTGCCAGCAGCACAGGGTTTTCGAGTGAAAAACTGTTTTTT. Translating it yields CASSTGFSSEKLFF. The gene calls are TRBV7-6 and TRBJ1-4; TRBD1 is a possible D gene (6 bases). The CDR3 is made up of 14 amino acids. Germline V gene data show CDR1 as SGHVS and CDR2 as FNYEAQ. V shed 5 bases and J shed 7 bases, with 14 bases lying between them.

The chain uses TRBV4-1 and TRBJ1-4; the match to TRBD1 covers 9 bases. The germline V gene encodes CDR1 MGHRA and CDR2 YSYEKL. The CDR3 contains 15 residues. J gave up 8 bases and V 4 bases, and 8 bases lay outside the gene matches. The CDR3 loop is CASSLTETGGEKLFF. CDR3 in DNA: TGCGCCAGCAGCCTTACCGAAACAGGGGGCGAAAAACTGTTTTTT.

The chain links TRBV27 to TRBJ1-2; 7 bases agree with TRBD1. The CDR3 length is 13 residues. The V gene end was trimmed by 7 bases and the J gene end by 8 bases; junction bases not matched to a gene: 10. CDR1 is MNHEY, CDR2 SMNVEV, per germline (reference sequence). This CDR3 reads CASKAPGGWGYTF. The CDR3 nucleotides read TGTGCCAGCAAGGCACCAGGGGGATGGGGCTACACCTTC.

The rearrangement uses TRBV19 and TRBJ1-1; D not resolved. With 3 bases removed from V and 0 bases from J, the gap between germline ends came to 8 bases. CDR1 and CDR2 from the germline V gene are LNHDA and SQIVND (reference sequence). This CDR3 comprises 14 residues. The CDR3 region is CASSMLELNTEAFF. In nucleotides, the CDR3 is TGTGCCAGTAGTATGTTAGAATTGAACACTGAAGCTTTCTTT.

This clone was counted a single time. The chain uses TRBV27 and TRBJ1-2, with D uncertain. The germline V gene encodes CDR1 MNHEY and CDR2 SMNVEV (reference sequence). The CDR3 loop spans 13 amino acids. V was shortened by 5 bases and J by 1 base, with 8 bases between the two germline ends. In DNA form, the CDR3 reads TGTGCCAGCAGTACAAACCTTAACTATGGCTACACCTTC. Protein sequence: CASSTNLNYGYTF.

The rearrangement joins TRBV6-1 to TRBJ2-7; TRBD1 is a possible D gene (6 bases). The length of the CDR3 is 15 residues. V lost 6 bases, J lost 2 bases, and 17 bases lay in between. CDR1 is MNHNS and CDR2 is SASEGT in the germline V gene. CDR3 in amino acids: CASRIGAGVPYEQYF. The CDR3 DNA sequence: TGTGCCAGCAGAATCGGAGCAGGGGTACCCTACGAGCAGTACTTC.

CDR3 DNA sequence: TGCGCCAGCAGCTCAGCGGGGGGAGGAGATACGCAGTATTTT. It translates to CASSSAGGGDTQYF. The chain has TRBV5-1 and TRBJ2-3; 9 bases map to TRBD2. Germline assignment: CDR1 SGHRS and CDR2 YFSETQ. Losses at the gene ends were 3 bases for V and 5 bases for J; bases not matched to a gene: 4. The CDR3 has 14 amino acids.

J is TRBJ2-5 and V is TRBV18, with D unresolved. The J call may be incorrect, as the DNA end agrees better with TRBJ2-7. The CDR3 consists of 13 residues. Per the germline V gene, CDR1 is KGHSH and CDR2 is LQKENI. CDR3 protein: CASSPKVNYEQYF. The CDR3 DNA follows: TGTGCCAGCTCACCGAAAGTTAACTACGAGCAGTACTTC.

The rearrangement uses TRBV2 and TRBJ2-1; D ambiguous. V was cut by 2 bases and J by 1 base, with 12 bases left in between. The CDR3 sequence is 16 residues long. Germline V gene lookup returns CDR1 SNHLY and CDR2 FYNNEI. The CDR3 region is CASSELEIESYNEQFF. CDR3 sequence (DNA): TGTGCCAGCAGTGAATTGGAGATAGAGTCCTACAATGAGCAGTTCTTC. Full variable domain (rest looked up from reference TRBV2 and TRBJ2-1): EPEVTQTPSHQVTQMGQEVILRCVPISNHLYFYWYRQILGQKVEFLVSFYNNEISEKSEIFDDQFSVERPDGSNFTLKIRSTKLEDSAMYFCASSELEIESYNEQFFGPGTRLTVL.

The CDR3 DNA is TGTGCCAGCCGGGACAGGGACCGCTATGGCTACACCTTC. Its translation: CASRDRDRYGYTF. The chain carries TRBV19 and TRBJ1-2; 9 bases are a match to TRBD1. J lost 4 bases, V lost 9 bases, and 6 bases had no gene match. CDR3 size: 13 residues. Germline V gene lookup returns CDR1 LNHDA and CDR2 SQIVND (reference sequence).

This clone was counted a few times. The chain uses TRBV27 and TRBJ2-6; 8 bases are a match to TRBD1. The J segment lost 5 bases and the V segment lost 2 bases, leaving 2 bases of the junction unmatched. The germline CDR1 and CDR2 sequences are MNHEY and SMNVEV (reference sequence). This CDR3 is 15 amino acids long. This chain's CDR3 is CASSLQGARANVLTF. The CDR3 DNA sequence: TGTGCCAGCAGTTTACAGGGGGCGAGGGCCAACGTCCTGACTTTC. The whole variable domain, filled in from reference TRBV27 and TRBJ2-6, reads EAQVTQNPRYLITVTGKKLTVTCSQNMNHEYMSWYRQDPGLGLRQIYYSMNVEVTDKGDVPEGYKVSRKEKRNFPLILESPSPNQTSLYFCASSLQGARANVLTFGAGSRLTVL.

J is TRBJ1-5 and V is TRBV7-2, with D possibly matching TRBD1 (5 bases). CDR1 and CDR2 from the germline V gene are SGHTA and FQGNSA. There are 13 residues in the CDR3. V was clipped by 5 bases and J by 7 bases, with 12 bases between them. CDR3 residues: CASSPGRGQPQHF. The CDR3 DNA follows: TGTGCCAGCAGCCCAGGGCGCGGACAGCCCCAGCATTTT.

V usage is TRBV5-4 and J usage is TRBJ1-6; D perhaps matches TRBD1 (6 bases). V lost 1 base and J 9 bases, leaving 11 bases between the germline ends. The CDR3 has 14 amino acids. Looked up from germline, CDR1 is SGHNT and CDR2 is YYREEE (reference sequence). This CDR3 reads CASSLQGSGSPLHF. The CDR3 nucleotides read TGTGCCAGCAGCTTGCAGGGGTCGGGTTCACCCCTCCACTTT.

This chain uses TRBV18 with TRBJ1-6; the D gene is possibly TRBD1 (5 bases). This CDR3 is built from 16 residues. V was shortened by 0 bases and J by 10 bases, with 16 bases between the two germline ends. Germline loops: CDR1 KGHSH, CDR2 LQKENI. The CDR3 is CASSPPNRRLGSPLHF. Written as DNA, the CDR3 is TGTGCCAGCTCACCACCTAACAGGCGCCTAGGGTCACCCCTCCACTTT.

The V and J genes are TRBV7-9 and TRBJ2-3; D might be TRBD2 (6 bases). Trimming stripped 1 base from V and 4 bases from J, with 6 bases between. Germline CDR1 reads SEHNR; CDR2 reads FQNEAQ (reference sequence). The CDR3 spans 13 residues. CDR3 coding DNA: TGTGCCAGCAGCTTAGGACTAGCAGATACGCAGTATTTT. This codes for CASSLGLADTQYF.

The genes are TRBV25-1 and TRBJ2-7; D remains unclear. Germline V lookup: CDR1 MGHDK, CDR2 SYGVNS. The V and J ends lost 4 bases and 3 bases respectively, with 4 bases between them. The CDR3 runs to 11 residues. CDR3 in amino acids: CASSAVYEQYF. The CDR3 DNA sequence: TGTGCCAGCAGTGCGGTCTACGAGCAGTACTTC.

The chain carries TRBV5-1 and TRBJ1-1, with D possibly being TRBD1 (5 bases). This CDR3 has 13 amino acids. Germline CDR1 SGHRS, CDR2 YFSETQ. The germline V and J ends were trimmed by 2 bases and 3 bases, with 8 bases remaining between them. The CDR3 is CASSLRQHTEAFF. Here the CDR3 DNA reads TGCGCCAGCAGCTTAAGACAGCACACTGAAGCTTTCTTT.

CDR3: CASGVQGTEQYF. DNA of the CDR3: TGTGCCAGCGGGGTACAGGGGACCGAGCAGTACTTC. The chain links TRBV6-1 to TRBJ2-7; TRBD1 aligns across 7 bases. This CDR3 is 12 amino acids long. Germline V gene sequence: CDR1 MNHNS, CDR2 SASEGT. V was pared by 8 bases and J by 6 bases, with 7 bases of the junction left unmatched.

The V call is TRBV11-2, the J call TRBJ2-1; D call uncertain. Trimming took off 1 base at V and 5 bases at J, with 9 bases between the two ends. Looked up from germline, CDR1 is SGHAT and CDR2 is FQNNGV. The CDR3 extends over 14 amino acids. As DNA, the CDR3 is TGTGCCAGCAGCTTAGCGATCCGGGACAATGAGCAGTTCTTC. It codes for CASSLAIRDNEQFF.

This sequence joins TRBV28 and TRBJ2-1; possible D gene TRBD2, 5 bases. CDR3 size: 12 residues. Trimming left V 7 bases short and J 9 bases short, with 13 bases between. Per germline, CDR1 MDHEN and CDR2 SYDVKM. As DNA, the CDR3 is TGTGCCAGCAACAAGCAGGAGGCTGAGCAGTTCTTC. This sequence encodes CASNKQEAEQFF.